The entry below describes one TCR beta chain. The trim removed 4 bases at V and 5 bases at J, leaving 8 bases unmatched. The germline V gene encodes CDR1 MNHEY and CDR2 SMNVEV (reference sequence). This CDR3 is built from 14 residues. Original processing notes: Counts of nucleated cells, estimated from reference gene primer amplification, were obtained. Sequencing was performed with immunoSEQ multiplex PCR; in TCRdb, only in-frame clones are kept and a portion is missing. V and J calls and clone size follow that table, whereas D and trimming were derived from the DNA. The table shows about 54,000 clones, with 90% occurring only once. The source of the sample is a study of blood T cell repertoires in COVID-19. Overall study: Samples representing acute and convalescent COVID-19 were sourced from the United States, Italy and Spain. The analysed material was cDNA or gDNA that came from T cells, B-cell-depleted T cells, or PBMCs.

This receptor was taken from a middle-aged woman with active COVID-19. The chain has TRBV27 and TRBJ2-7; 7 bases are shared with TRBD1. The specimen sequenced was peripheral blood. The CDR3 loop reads CASSSRAGGDEQYF. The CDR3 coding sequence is TGTGCCAGCAGTTCCAGGGCAGGGGGAGACGAGCAGTACTTC.